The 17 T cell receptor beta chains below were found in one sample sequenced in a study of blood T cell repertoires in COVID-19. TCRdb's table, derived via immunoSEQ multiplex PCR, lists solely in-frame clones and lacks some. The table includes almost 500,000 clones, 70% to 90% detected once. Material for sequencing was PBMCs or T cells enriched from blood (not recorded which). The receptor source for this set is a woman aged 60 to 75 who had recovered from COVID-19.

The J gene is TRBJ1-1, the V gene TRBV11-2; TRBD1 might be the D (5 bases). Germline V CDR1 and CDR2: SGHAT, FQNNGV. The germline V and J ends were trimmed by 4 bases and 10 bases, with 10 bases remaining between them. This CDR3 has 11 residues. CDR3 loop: CASSSGGGAFF. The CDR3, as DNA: TGTGCCAGCAGCTCCGGGGGGGGAGCTTTCTTT.

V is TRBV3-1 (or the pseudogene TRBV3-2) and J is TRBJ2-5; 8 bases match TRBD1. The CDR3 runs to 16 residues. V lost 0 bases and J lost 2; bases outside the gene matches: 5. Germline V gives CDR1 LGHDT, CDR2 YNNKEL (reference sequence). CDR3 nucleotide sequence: TGTGCCAGCAGCCAAGATGGCAGGGGGCTACAAGAGACCCAGTACTTC. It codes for CASSQDGRGLQETQYF.

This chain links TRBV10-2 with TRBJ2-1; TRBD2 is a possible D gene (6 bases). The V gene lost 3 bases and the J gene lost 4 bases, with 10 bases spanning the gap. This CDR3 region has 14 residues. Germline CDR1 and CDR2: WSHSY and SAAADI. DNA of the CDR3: TGCGCCAGCAGTGAAGGGACTTTATACAATGAGCAGTTCTTC. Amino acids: CASSEGTLYNEQFF.

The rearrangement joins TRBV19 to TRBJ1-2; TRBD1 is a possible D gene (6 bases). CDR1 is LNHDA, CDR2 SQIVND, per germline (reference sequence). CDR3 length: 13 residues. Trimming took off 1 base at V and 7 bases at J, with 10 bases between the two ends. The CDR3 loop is CASSIVGTTGYTF. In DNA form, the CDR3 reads TGTGCCAGTAGTATAGTAGGGACAACTGGCTACACCTTC. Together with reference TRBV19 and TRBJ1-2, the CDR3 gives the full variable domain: DGGITQSPKYLFRKEGQNVTLSCEQNLNHDAMYWYRQDPGQGLRLIYYSQIVNDFQKGDIAEGYSVSREKKESFPLTVTSAQKNPTAFYLCASSIVGTTGYTFGSGTRLTVV.

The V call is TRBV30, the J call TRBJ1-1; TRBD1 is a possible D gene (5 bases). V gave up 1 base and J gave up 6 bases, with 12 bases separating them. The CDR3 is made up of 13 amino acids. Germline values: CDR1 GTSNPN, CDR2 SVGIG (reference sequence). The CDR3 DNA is TGTGCCTGGAGTGGGCAGGGATTCCCTGAAGCTTTCTTT. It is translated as CAWSGQGFPEAFF.

The CDR3 DNA reads TGTGCCAGCAGCCAACAGGGCCTCCCATTCTACGAGCAGTACGTC. Its protein product is CASSQQGLPFYEQYV. The chain recombines TRBV6-5 with TRBJ2-7; a possible D gene is TRBD1 (6 bases). The germline CDR1 and CDR2 sequences are MNHEY and SVGAGI. V shed 6 bases and J shed 3 bases, with 18 bases lying between them. This CDR3 spans 15 amino acids.

DNA of the CDR3: TGCGCCAGCAGCTTGTCGGCAGGGGGCGGTAAAAACATTCAGTACTTC. Residues: CASSLSAGGGKNIQYF. The J gene is TRBJ2-4, the V gene TRBV5-1, with 8 bases that match TRBD1. The CDR3 extends over 16 amino acids. In germline, CDR1 is SGHRS, CDR2 YFSETQ. J gave up 4 bases and V 1 base, and 7 bases lay outside the gene matches.

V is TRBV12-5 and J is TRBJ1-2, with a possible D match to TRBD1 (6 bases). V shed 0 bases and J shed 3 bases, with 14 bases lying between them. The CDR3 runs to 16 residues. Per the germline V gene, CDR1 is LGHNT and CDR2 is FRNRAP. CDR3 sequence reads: CASGLVTGAGDYGYTF. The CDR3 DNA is TGTGCTAGTGGTTTGGTGACGGGGGCGGGAGACTATGGCTACACCTTC. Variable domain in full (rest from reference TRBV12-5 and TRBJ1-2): DARVTQTPRHKVTEMGQEVTMRCQPILGHNTVFWYRQTMMQGLELLAYFRNRAPLDDSGMPKDRFSAEMPDATLATLKIQPSEPRDSAVYFCASGLVTGAGDYGYTFGSGTRLTVV.

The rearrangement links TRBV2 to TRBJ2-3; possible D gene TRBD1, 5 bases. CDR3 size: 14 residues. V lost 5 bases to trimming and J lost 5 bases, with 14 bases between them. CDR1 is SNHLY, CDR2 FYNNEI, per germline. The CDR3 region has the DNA TGTGCCAGCAGTCGCGAGTGGGGCCGAGATACGCAGTATTTT. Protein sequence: CASSREWGRDTQYF.

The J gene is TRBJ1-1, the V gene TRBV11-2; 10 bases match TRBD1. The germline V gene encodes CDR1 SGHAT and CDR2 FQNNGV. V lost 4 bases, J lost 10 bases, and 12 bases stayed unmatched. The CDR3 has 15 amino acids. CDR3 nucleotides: TGTGCCAGCAGCTCCCCTTATCGGGACAGGGGCCGAGCTTTCTTT. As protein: CASSSPYRDRGRAFF.

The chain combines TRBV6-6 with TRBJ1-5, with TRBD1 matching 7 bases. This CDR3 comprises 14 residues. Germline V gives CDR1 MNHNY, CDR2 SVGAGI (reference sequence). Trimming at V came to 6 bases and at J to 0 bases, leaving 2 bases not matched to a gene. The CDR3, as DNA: TGTGCCAGCAGCGGACAGGATAGCAATCAGCCCCAGCATTTT. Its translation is CASSGQDSNQPQHF.

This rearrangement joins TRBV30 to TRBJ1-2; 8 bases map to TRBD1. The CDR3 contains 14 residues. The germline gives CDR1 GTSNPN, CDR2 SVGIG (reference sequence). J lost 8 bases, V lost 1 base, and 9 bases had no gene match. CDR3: CAWSETGGVEGYTF. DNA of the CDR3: TGTGCCTGGAGTGAAACAGGGGGAGTAGAGGGCTACACCTTC.

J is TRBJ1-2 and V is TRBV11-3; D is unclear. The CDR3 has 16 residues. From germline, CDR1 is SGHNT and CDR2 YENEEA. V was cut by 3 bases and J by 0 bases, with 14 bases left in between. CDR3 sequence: CASSLGGSLSNYGYTF. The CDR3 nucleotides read TGTGCCAGCAGCTTGGGAGGGTCCTTGTCTAACTATGGCTACACCTTC.

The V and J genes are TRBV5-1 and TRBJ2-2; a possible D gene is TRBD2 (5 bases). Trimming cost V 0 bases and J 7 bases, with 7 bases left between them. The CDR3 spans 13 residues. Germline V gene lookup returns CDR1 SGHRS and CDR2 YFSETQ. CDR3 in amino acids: CASSLGRDGELFF. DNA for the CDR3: TGCGCCAGCAGCTTGGGCCGGGACGGGGAGCTGTTTTTT.

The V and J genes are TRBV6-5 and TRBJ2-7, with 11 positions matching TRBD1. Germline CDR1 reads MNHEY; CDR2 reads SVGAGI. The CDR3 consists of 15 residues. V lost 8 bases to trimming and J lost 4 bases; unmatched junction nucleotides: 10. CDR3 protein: CASARTGGGSYEQYV. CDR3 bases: TGTGCCAGCGCTCGGACAGGGGGCGGTAGTTACGAGCAGTACGTC.

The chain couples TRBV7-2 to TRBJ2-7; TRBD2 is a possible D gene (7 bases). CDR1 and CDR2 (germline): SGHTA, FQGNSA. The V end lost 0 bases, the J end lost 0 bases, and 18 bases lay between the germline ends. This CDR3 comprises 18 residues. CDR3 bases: TGTGCCAGCAGCTTAGCGCGGGGGCTTGCGGTGAGCTCCTACGAGCAGTACGTC. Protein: CASSLARGLAVSSYEQYV.

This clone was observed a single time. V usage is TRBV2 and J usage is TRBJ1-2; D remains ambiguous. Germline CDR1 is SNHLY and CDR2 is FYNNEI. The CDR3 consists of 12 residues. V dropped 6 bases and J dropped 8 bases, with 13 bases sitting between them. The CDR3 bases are TGTGCCAGCAGGCCTCTAAGCGAGGGCTACACCTTC. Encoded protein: CASRPLSEGYTF.